These 18 T cell receptor beta chains share one sample of origin, sequenced in a study of blood T cell repertoires in COVID-19. The data were produced by immunoSEQ multiplex PCR, yet TCRdb's version contains in-frame clones alone and is incomplete. The top ten hold around 3.3% of the sample, which has roughly 81,000 clones, approximately 85% seen once. The specimen sequenced was peripheral blood. These TCRs come from an elderly woman with COVID-19, enrolled during active disease.

In its sample, this clone was seen once. The CDR3 DNA reads TGTGCCAGCTCACCACGGACAGGCAACCAAGAGACCCAGTACTTC. It encodes CASSPRTGNQETQYF. V and J are TRBV18 and TRBJ2-5; 7 bases map to TRBD1. Looked up from germline, CDR1 is KGHSH and CDR2 is LQKENI. V trimming: 1 base; J trimming: 0 bases; junction bases outside the gene matches: 2. This CDR3 contains 15 residues.

This rearrangement joins TRBV5-6 to TRBJ1-5; the D gene is possibly TRBD1 (5 bases). V dropped 1 base and J dropped 1 base, with 12 bases sitting between them. This CDR3 is 16 amino acids long. CDR1 and CDR2 from the germline V gene are SGHDT and YYEEEE. The DNA of the CDR3 is TGTGCCAGCAGCTTGTATGGGGCAGGGAGCAATCAGCCCCAGCATTTT. Protein sequence: CASSLYGAGSNQPQHF. Using reference TRBV5-6 and TRBJ1-5 for the parts outside the CDR3, the full variable domain is DAGVTQSPTHLIKTRGQQVTLRCSPKSGHDTVSWYQQALGQGPQFIFQYYEEEERQRGNFPDRFSGHQFPNYSSELNVNALLLGDSALYLCASSLYGAGSNQPQHFGDGTRLSIL.

The chain recombines TRBV28 with TRBJ1-5; 7 bases fit TRBD1. Trimming took 4 bases from V and 2 from J; bases not matched to a gene: 2. Germline values: CDR1 MDHEN, CDR2 SYDVKM. The CDR3 spans 14 residues. The CDR3 reads CASSSGQGNQPQHF. The CDR3 region has the DNA TGTGCCAGCAGTTCCGGACAGGGCAATCAGCCCCAGCATTTT.

The rearrangement links TRBV7-2 to TRBJ2-1; D is unresolved. Per the germline V gene, CDR1 is SGHTA and CDR2 is FQGNSA. The ends were cut back, 1 base at V and 7 bases at J, with 8 bases in the middle. CDR3 size: 13 residues. The CDR3 here is CASSLGASNEQFF. The CDR3 nucleotides read TGTGCCAGCAGCTTAGGGGCCTCTAATGAGCAGTTCTTC. The complete variable domain, with remaining parts taken from reference TRBV7-2 and TRBJ2-1, reads GAGVSQSPSNKVTEKGKDVELRCDPISGHTALYWYRQSLGQGLEFLIYFQGNSAPDKSGLPSDRFSAERTGGSVSTLTIQRTQQEDSAVYLCASSLGASNEQFFGPGTRLTVL.

The genes are TRBV30 and TRBJ1-2, with TRBD1 matching over 7 bases. This CDR3 is 12 amino acids long. With 0 bases clipped from V and 8 bases from J, the junction kept 3 bases outside the gene matches. Germline CDR1 reads GTSNPN; CDR2 reads SVGIG (reference sequence). CDR3: CAWSVGGYGYTF. DNA for the CDR3: TGTGCCTGGAGTGTAGGGGGCTACGGCTACACCTTC.

This clone was recorded only once. The chain combines TRBV5-4 with TRBJ2-3, with a weak D call TRBD1 (6 bases). The germline gives CDR1 SGHNT, CDR2 YYREEE (reference sequence). There are 15 residues in the CDR3. With 3 bases removed from V and 2 bases from J, the gap between germline ends came to 13 bases. Here the CDR3 DNA reads TGTGCCAGCAGCTCCATGAGGGGGTTCACAGATACGCAGTATTTT. Amino acid sequence: CASSSMRGFTDTQYF.

The rearrangement links TRBV5-6 to TRBJ1-5; D is uncertain. V shed 0 bases and J shed 4 bases, with 11 bases lying between them. The germline gives CDR1 SGHDT, CDR2 YYEEEE. This CDR3 is 15 amino acids long. The CDR3 region is CASSLAGKRNQPQHF. CDR3 nucleotides: TGTGCCAGCAGCTTGGCGGGGAAGAGGAATCAGCCCCAGCATTTT.

This chain connects TRBV2 to TRBJ1-5; 9 bases fit TRBD1. This CDR3 has 15 residues. Trimming cost V 6 bases and J 0 bases; bases outside gene matches: 3. CDR1 and CDR2 (germline): SNHLY, FYNNEI. The CDR3 protein is CASSGQGNSNQPQHF. The CDR3 DNA reads TGTGCCAGCAGCGGACAGGGGAATAGCAATCAGCCCCAGCATTTT.

This chain joins TRBV6-5 and TRBJ1-1; 9 nucleotides match TRBD1. Germline assignment: CDR1 MNHEY and CDR2 SVGAGI. V shed 3 bases, J shed 8 bases, and the junction held 7 bases outside the gene matches. The CDR3 runs 14 residues. CDR3 sequence: CASSYSNRGLEAFF. In nucleotides, the CDR3 is TGTGCCAGCAGTTATTCAAACAGGGGGCTCGAAGCTTTCTTT.

The chain combines TRBV4-3 with TRBJ1-2, with 8 bases aligning to TRBD1. This CDR3 contains 14 residues. The V and J ends lost 4 bases and 7 bases, in that order; junction bases with no gene match: 8. Germline V gives CDR1 LGHNA, CDR2 YSLEER. CDR3 residues: CASSPTDRESGYTF. CDR3 bases: TGCGCCAGCAGCCCGACGGACAGGGAGTCTGGCTACACCTTC.

This chain uses TRBV3-1 (or the pseudogene TRBV3-2) with TRBJ1-2; no firm D call. The CDR3 totals 17 residues. CDR1 is LGHDT and CDR2 is YNNKEL in the germline V gene (reference sequence). The V end lost 0 bases, the J end lost 0 bases, and 14 bases lay between the germline ends. The CDR3 DNA sequence: TGTGCCAGCAGCCAAGATACGGAGGCTCTTACTAACTATGGCTACACCTTC. Protein: CASSQDTEALTNYGYTF.

The chain employs TRBV7-8 and TRBJ2-1; D not certain. V gave up 1 base and J gave up 8 bases, with 12 bases separating them. The CDR3 runs to 14 residues. Germline V gene sequence: CDR1 SGHVS, CDR2 FQNEAQ. The DNA of the CDR3 is TGTGCCAGCAGCTTAGAATCTAGATTACATGAGCAGTTCTTC. Amino acids: CASSLESRLHEQFF.

The chain joins TRBV4-2 to TRBJ2-2; D unclear. The CDR3 totals 14 residues. Per germline, CDR1 LGHNA and CDR2 YNFKEQ. V gave up 4 bases and J gave up 3 bases, with 9 bases separating them. This CDR3 reads CASSPTADTGELFF. CDR3 nucleotide sequence: TGTGCCAGCAGCCCAACGGCGGACACCGGGGAGCTGTTTTTT.

V usage is TRBV10-1 and J usage is TRBJ2-2, with TRBD2 as a possible D gene (6 bases). Germline V gene sequence: CDR1 WNHNN, CDR2 SYGVQD (reference sequence). The CDR3 contains 15 residues. The ends were cut back, 3 bases at V and 4 bases at J, with 12 bases in the middle. The CDR3 coding sequence is TGCGCCAGCAGTGATGTGGGGGGTGGCACCGGGGAGCTGTTTTTT. Protein: CASSDVGGGTGELFF.

This chain connects TRBV28 to TRBJ2-7; D remains unclear. The germline V gene has CDR1 MDHEN and CDR2 SYDVKM. V was shortened by 3 bases and J by 0 bases, with 3 bases between the two germline ends. This CDR3 is built from 12 residues. The DNA for the CDR3 is TGTGCCAGCAGTTTCCTCTCCTACGAGCAGTACTTC. It yields the protein CASSFLSYEQYF.

In this sample, this clone turned up a few times. This chain links TRBV28 with TRBJ1-1; D gene ambiguous. Germline V lookup: CDR1 MDHEN, CDR2 SYDVKM. Trimming shortened V by 6 bases and J by 3 bases, and 8 bases separated the two germline ends. The CDR3 has 12 residues. The CDR3 spells CASSRTYTEAFF. The CDR3 DNA reads TGTGCCAGCAGCCGGACTTACACTGAAGCTTTCTTT.

The CDR3 DNA is TGTGCCAGCAACCGATTTGGACAGGGGGCGAACACCGGGGAGCTGTTTTTT. This translates into CASNRFGQGANTGELFF. The V call is TRBV27, the J call TRBJ2-2; 10 bases align to TRBD1. The CDR3 contains 17 residues. V was pared by 7 bases and J by 0 bases, with 8 bases of the junction left unmatched. CDR1 and CDR2 (germline): MNHEY, SMNVEV (reference sequence).

CDR3 DNA sequence: TGTGCCAGCAGCCAAACCGGTGTTTATGGCTACACCTTC. Translated: CASSQTGVYGYTF. The V gene is TRBV6-5, the J gene TRBJ1-2; D is ambiguous. This CDR3 is 13 amino acids long. Germline assignment: CDR1 MNHEY and CDR2 SVGAGI. V was trimmed by 6 bases and J by 5 bases, leaving 13 bases between them.